This is a list of T cell receptor beta chains from one sample in a study of beta chain features in type 1 diabetes. Profiled with immunoSEQ multiplex PCR; TCRdb holds only in-frame clones, not every one. The sample has about 700,000 clones, 13% seen once. The specimen was naive CD4+ T cells from blood. The source is a man aged 18 to 30 with type 1 diabetes. CDR3s include the opening cysteine and the closing phenylalanine or tryptophan. D genes are given only for firm matches. A clone size is listed for some rows: how often the clone was seen (once, few, many), or a class if it is expanded.

. | TRBJ2-7 | . | TRBV18 | TGTGCCAGCTCAGTAAGCTCAACAGGGACCCGGGGGGAGCAGTACTTC | CASSVSSTGTRGEQYF
. | TRBJ2-7 | . | TRBV27 | TGTGCCAGCAGTTTATCGGAAAGGTACCACGAGCAGTACTTC | CASSLSERYHEQYF
few | TRBJ2-5 | TRBD1 | TRBV5-1 | TGCGCCAGCAGCTTGGCCCCGGGACAGGTACAAGAGACCCAGTACTTC | CASSLAPGQVQETQYF
many | TRBJ2-5 | TRBD2 | TRBV30 | TGTGCCTGGACCTTAGGACTAGCGACGGGAGAGACCCAGTACTTC | CAWTLGLATGETQYF
. | TRBJ1-2 | . | TRBV5-1 | TGCGCCAGCAGCTTGGTAGGCGGAGGGAACTATGGCTACACCTTC | CASSLVGGGNYGYTF
few | TRBJ2-4 | TRBD1 | TRBV6-1 | TGTGCCAGCAGTGAGACAGGGATAGCCAAAAACATTCAGTACTTC | CASSETGIAKNIQYF
. | TRBJ1-5 | TRBD1 | TRBV19 | TGTGCCAGTAGTATAAAAGGGGGCGATCAGCCCCAGCATTTT | CASSIKGGDQPQHF
few | TRBJ2-1 | TRBD1 | TRBV19 | TGTGCCAGTAACCCACTCGGGACAGCCTCCAATGAGCAGTTCTTC | CASNPLGTASNEQFF
. | TRBJ2-7 | . | TRBV29-1 | TGCAGCGTTGTTTTTACAACCTACGAGCAGTACTTC | CSVVFTTYEQYF
. | TRBJ2-5 | TRBD1 | TRBV5-4 | TGTGCCAGCAGCTTGGGCAGGGGGCAAGAGACCCAGTACTTC | CASSLGRGQETQYF
few | TRBJ1-5 | . | TRBV5-6 | TGTGCCAGCAGCTTTAGTGGCAGTCTATACGTCAATCAGCCCCAGCATTTT | CASSFSGSLYVNQPQHF
few | TRBJ2-3 | TRBD1 | TRBV5-1 | TGCGCCAGCAGCCGTCGACAGGGAGTCGCAGATACGCAGTATTTT | CASSRRQGVADTQYF
few | TRBJ1-6 | TRBD1 | TRBV30 | TGTGCCTGGAGTGTGGGACAGAGTAATTCACCCCTCCACTTT | CAWSVGQSNSPLHF
few | TRBJ2-5 | TRBD1 | TRBV6-1 | TGTGCCAGCAGGACAGGGGGGGTAGAGACCCAGTACTTC | CASRTGGVETQYF
few | TRBJ1-1 | . | TRBV10-1 | TGCGCCAGCAGTGAGGGACAGTTGAACACTGAAGCTTTCTTT | CASSEGQLNTEAFF
few | TRBJ1-5 | . | TRBV25-1 | TGTGCCAGCAGTGCGCAGGGAACCAATCAGCCCCAGCATTTT | CASSAQGTNQPQHF
. | TRBJ2-3 | . | TRBV29-1 | TGCAGCGTCGTCCGGGGGGCAAGCACAGATACGCAGTATTTT | CSVVRGASTDTQYF
few | TRBJ1-2 | . | TRBV6-6 | TGTGCCAGCAGCCTCGGGAAGAACTATGGCTACACCTTC | CASSLGKNYGYTF
few | TRBJ2-7 | . | TRBV7-6 | TGTGCCAGCAGCCCGAGCTCCTACGAGCAGTACTTC | CASSPSSYEQYF
. | TRBJ2-3 | . | TRBV2 | TGTGCCAGCAGCCGACTGAGCGGCGCGATCGGTACAGATACGCAGTATTTT | CASSRLSGAIGTDTQYF
. | TRBJ1-1 | TRBD1 | TRBV30 | TGTGCCTGGAGTTCCTCTCAGGGGGCCATGAACACTGAAGCTTTCTTT | CAWSSSQGAMNTEAFF
few | TRBJ2-3 | . | TRBV12-5 | TGTGCTAGTGAAGAGGCTGGCACAGATACGCAGTATTTT | CASEEAGTDTQYF
. | TRBJ2-1 | . | TRBV27 | TGTGCCAGCAGTTTCCAGGGGTGGGATGAGCAGTTCTTC | CASSFQGWDEQFF
few | TRBJ1-6 | . | TRBV25-1 | TGTGCCAGCAGTGAAACAAGGGGGATTAATTCACCCCTCCACTTT | CASSETRGINSPLHF
. | TRBJ1-2 | . | TRBV19 | TGTGCCAGTAGCCAGGGCGGGGGCTACACCTTC | CASSQGGGYTF
few | TRBJ1-5 | . | TRBV18 | TGTGCCAGCTCACCGGACGGTGCCAATCAGCCCCAGCATTTT | CASSPDGANQPQHF
. | TRBJ2-1 | . | TRBV11-2 | TGTGCCAGCAGCTTAGATCGGGGATGGGACAATGAGCAGTTCTTC | CASSLDRGWDNEQFF
. | TRBJ2-5 | . | TRBV5-6 | TGTGCCAGCAGCTTGAGCGCATTGGAGACCCAGTACTTC | CASSLSALETQYF
few | TRBJ1-2 | . | TRBV10-3 | TGTGCCATCGTTTTCTCCCAGGGCCCCTATGGCTACACCTTC | CAIVFSQGPYGYTF
. | TRBJ2-7 | . | TRBV5-4 | TGTGCCAGCAGCTTCGGGAAGAGCCACGAGCAGTACTTC | CASSFGKSHEQYF
few | TRBJ1-1 | . | TRBV7-2 | TGTGCCAGCAGCGTACAGCCGAACACTGAAGCTTTCTTT | CASSVQPNTEAFF
. | TRBJ2-3 | TRBD1 | TRBV29-1 | TGCAGCGTTCCGGAAGGACAGGGGGTTGCAGATACGCAGTATTTT | CSVPEGQGVADTQYF
. | TRBJ1-2 | TRBD1 | TRBV7-9 | TGTGCCAGCAGTCCACGGGACAGGGACTATGGCTACACCTTC | CASSPRDRDYGYTF